This TCR beta chain was sequenced during a study of blood T cell repertoires in COVID-19. CDR3 length: 12 amino acids. The germline V and J ends were trimmed by 5 bases and 2 bases, with 6 bases remaining between them. Germline V gene lookup returns CDR1 SNHLY and CDR2 FYNNEI. TCRdb keeps only in-frame clones here, not all; method: immunoSEQ multiplex PCR. In the table there are about 400,000 clones, approximately 91% of which are singletons. The chain joins TRBV2 to TRBJ1-2; D gene uncertain. The clonotype was recovered from a woman aged 40 to 50 with acute COVID-19. The sequenced sample was PBMCs or T cells enriched from blood (not recorded which). The CDR3 sequence is CASSRANYGYTF. Here the CDR3 DNA reads TGTGCCAGCAGTCGCGCGAACTATGGCTACACCTTC.